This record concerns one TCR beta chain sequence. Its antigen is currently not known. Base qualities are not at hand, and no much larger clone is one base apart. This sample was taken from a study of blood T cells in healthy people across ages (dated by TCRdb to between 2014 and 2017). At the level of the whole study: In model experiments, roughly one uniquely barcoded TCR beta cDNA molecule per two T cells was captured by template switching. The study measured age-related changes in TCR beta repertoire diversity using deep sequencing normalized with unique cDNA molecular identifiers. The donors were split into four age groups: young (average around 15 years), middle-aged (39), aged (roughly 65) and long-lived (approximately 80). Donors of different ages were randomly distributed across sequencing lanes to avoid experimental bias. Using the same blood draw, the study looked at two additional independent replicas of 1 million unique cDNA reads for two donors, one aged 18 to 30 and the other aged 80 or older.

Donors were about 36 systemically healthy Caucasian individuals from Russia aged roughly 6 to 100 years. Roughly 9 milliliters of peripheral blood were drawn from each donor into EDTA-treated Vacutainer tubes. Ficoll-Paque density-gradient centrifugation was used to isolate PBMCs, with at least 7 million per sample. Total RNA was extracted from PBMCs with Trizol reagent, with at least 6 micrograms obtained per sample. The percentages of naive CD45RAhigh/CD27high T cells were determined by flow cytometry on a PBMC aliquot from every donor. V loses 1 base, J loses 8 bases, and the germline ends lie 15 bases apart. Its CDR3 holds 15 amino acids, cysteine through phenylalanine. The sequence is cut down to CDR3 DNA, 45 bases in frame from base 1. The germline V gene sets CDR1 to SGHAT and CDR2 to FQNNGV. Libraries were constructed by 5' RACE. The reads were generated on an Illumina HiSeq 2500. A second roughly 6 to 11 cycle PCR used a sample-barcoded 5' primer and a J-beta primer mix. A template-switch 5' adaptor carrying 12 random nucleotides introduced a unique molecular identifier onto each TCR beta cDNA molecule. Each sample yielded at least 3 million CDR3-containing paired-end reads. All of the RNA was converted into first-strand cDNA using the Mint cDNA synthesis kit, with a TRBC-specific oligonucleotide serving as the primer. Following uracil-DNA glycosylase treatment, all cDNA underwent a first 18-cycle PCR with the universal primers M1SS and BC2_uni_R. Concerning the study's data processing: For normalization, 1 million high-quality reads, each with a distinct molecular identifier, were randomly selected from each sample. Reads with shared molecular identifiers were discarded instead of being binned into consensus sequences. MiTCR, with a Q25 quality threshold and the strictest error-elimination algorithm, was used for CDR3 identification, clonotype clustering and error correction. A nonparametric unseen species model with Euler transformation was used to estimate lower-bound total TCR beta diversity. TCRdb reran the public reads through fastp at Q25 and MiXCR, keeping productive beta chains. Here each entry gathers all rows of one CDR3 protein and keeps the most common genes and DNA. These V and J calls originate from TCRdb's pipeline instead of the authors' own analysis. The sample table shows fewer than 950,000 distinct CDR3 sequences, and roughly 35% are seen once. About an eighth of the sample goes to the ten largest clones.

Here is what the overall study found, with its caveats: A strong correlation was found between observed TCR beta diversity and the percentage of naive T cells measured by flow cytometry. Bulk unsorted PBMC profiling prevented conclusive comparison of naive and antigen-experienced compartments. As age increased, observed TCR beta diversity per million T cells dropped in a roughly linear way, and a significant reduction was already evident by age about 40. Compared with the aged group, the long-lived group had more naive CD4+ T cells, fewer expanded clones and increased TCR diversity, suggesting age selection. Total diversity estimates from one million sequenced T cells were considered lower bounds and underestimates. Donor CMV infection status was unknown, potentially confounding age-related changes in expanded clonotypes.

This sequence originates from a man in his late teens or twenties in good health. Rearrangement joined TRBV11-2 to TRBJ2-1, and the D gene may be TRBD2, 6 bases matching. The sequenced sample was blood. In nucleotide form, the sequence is TGTGCCAGCAGCTTAGCGCGGGGTCCCCCCCATGAGCAGTTCTTC. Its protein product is CASSLARGPPHEQFF.